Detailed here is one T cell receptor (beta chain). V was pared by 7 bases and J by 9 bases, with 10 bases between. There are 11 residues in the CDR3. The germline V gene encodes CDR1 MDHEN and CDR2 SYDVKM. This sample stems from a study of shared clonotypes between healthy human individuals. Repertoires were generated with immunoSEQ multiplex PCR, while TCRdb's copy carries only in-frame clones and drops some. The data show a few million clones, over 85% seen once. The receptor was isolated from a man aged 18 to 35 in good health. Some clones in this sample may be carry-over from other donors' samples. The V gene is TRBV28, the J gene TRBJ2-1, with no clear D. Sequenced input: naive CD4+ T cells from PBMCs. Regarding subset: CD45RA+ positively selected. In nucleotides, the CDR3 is TGTGCCAGCACCCGAAGTGCTGAGCAGTTCTTC. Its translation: CASTRSAEQFF. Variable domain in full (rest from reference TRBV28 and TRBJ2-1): DVKVTQSSRYLVKRTGEKVFLECVQDMDHENMFWYRQDPGLGLRLIYFSYDVKMKEKGDIPEGYSVSREKKERFSLILESASTNQTSMYLCASTRSAEQFFGPGTRLTVL.